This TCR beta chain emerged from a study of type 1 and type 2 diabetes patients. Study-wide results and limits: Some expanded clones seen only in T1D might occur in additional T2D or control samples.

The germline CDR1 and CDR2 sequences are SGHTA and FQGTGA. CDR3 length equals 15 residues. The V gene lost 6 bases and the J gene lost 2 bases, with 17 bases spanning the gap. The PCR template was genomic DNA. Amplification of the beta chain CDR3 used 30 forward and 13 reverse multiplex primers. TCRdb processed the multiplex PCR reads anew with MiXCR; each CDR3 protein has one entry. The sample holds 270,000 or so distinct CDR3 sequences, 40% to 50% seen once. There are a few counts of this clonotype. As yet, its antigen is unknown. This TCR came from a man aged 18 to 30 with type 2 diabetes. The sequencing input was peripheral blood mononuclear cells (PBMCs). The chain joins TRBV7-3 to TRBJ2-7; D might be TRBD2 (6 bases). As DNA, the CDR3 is TGTGCCAGCAGGAAGGCCGGGACTTTCACCTACGAGCAGTACTTC. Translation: CASRKAGTFTYEQYF. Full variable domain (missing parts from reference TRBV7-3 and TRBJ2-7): GAGVSQTPSNKVTEKGKYVELRCDPISGHTALYWYRQSLGQGPEFLIYFQGTGAADDSGLPNDRFFAVRPEGSVSTLKIQRTERGDSAVYLCASRKAGTFTYEQYFGPGTRLTVT.